One and the same sample provided the 4 T cell receptor beta chains below, sequenced in a study of lymphopenia after photon versus proton radiotherapy. Assay used: immunoSEQ multiplex PCR; TCRdb lists only in-frame clones, some missing. The sample yields about 28,000 clones, 81% seen once. This material consisted of peripheral blood, taken from a patient treated with photon-based radiotherapy. Receptors were obtained from a man aged 45-60 years with gastric cancer.

The chain joins TRBV7-8 to TRBJ2-7, with D unresolved. Germline V gene sequence: CDR1 SGHVS, CDR2 FQNEAQ. V was cut by 1 base and J by 5 bases, with 9 bases left in between. The CDR3 has 13 residues. In DNA, the CDR3 is TGTGCCAGCAGCTTAGAGAGTTTAAACGAGCAGTACGTC. Its protein is CASSLESLNEQYV.

This clone was found once. The chain employs TRBV2 and TRBJ1-2; no firm D call. Per germline, CDR1 SNHLY and CDR2 FYNNEI. The V and J ends lost 2 bases and 8 bases respectively, with 15 bases between them. This CDR3 spans 14 amino acids. CDR3 residues: CASSERAVLWGYTF. The CDR3 region has the DNA TGTGCCAGCAGTGAAAGGGCGGTCCTTTGGGGCTACACCTTC.

The chain recombines TRBV19 with TRBJ2-5, with D perhaps matching TRBD1 (6 bases). Germline assignment: CDR1 LNHDA and CDR2 SQIVND (reference sequence). CDR3 length equals 15 residues. V lost 2 bases, J lost 2 bases, and 12 bases lay in between. The DNA of the CDR3 is TGTGCCAGTAGTATATACCCGGGACAACAAGAGACCCAGTACTTC. This codes for CASSIYPGQQETQYF.

CDR3 DNA: TGTGCCAGCGGAGGGACTTGGGCCCAGCATTTT. Protein sequence: CASGGTWAQHF. This chain links TRBV6-6 with TRBJ1-5; tentatively, D is TRBD1 (5 bases). The CDR3 is 11 amino acids. V gave up 8 bases and J gave up 11 bases, with 13 bases separating them. Germline CDR1 is MNHNY and CDR2 is SVGAGI (reference sequence).